In this sample, the clone carrying this T cell receptor beta chain turned up a few times. This entry comes from a study of blood T cell repertoires in COVID-19. Sequencing used immunoSEQ multiplex PCR; TCRdb keeps in-frame clones, though not all of them. The profile covers 120,000 to 150,000 clones, with 88% appearing a single time and 25% to 30% taken by the ten largest. Sequenced: peripheral blood. The receptor's source is a human donor in a cohort sampled during active COVID-19.

The CDR3 here is CASSQPRDRYGYTF. The CDR3 nucleotides are TGCGCCAGCAGCCAACCCCGGGACAGATATGGCTACACCTTC. The chain employs TRBV4-1 and TRBJ1-2; TRBD1 matches at 7 bases. J lost 5 bases, V lost 2 bases, and 5 bases had no gene match. The CDR3 runs to 14 residues. Germline V gives CDR1 MGHRA, CDR2 YSYEKL.